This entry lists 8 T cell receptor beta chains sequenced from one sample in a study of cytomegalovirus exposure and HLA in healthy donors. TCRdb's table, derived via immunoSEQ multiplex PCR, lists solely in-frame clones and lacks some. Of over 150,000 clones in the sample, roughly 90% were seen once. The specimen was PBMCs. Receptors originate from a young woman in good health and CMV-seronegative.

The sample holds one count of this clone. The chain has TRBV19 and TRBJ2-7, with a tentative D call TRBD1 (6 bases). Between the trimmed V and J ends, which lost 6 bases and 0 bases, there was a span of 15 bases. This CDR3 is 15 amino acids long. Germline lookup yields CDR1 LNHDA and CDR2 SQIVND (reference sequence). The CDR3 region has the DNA TGTGCCAGTAGGAAGTCAGGGGTAAACTCCTACGAGCAGTACTTC. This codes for CASRKSGVNSYEQYF.

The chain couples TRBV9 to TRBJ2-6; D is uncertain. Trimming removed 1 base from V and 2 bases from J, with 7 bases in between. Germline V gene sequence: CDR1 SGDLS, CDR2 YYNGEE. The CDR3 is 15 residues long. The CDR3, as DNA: TGTGCCAGCAGCGTAAGGAGAGCTGGGGCCAACGTCCTGACTTTC. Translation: CASSVRRAGANVLTF. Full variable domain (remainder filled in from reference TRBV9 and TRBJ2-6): DSGVTQTPKHLITATGQRVTLRCSPRSGDLSVYWYQQSLDQGLQFLIQYYNGEERAKGNILERFSAQQFPDLHSELNLSSLELGDSALYFCASSVRRAGANVLTFGAGSRLTVL.

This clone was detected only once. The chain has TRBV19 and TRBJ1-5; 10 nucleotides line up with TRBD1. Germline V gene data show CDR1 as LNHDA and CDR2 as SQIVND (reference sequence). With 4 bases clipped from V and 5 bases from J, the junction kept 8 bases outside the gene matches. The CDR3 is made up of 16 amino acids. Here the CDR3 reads CASSKQKGTGDQPQHF. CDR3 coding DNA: TGTGCCAGTAGTAAACAAAAGGGGACAGGGGATCAGCCCCAGCATTTT.

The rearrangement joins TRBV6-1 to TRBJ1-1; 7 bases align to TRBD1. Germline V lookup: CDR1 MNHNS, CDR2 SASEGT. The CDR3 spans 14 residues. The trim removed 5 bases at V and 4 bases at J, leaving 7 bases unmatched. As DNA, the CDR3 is TGTGCCAGCAGTCTAGGGGGCTTCTCCACTGAAGCTTTCTTT. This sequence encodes CASSLGGFSTEAFF.

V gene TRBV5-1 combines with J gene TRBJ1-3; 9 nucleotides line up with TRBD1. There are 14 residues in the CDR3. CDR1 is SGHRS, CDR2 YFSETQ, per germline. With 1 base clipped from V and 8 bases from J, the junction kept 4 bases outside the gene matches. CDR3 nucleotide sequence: TGCGCCAGCAGCTTGACAGGGGGCGCGGACACCATATATTTT. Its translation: CASSLTGGADTIYF.

Here the CDR3 reads CASSGTGSERGQPQHF. The CDR3 coding sequence is TGTGCCAGCAGTGGGACAGGGTCCGAACGGGGTCAGCCCCAGCATTTT. V and J are TRBV27 and TRBJ1-5; 9 bases line up with TRBD1. The V gene's germline CDR1 is MNHEY and CDR2 SMNVEV (reference sequence). V dropped 5 bases and J dropped 6; count of bases not matched to a gene: 11. CDR3 length: 16 residues.

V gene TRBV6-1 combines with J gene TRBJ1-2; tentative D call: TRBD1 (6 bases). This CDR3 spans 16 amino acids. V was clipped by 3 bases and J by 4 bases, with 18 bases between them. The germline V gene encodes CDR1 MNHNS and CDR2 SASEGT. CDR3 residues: CASSERIVQGIYGYTF. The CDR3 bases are TGTGCCAGCAGTGAGAGAATTGTACAGGGAATCTATGGCTACACCTTC.

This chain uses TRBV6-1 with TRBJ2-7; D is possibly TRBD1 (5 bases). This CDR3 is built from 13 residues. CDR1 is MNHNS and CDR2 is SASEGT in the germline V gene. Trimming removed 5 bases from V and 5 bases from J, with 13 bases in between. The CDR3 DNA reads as TGTGCCAGCAGTTTACCGGGCAGGGACGAGCAGTACTTC. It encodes CASSLPGRDEQYF.